This T cell receptor (beta chain) was obtained from a study of blood T cell repertoires in COVID-19. Produced via immunoSEQ multiplex PCR; TCRdb's table is partial and in-frame only. This repertoire shows some 500,000 clones, less than 90% found once; its top ten account for less than 9%. A single count supports this clone. Germline V gene lookup returns CDR1 DFQATT and CDR2 SNEGSKA (reference sequence). With 3 bases removed from V and 7 bases from J, the gap between germline ends came to 3 bases. This CDR3 has 9 residues. The clonotype was recovered from a woman aged 45-65 years with COVID-19, enrolled during active disease. Sequenced sample: peripheral blood. The J gene is TRBJ1-1, the V gene TRBV20-1; D not certain. CDR3 region: CSASSEAFF. Here the CDR3 DNA reads TGCAGTGCTAGCAGTGAAGCTTTCTTT.